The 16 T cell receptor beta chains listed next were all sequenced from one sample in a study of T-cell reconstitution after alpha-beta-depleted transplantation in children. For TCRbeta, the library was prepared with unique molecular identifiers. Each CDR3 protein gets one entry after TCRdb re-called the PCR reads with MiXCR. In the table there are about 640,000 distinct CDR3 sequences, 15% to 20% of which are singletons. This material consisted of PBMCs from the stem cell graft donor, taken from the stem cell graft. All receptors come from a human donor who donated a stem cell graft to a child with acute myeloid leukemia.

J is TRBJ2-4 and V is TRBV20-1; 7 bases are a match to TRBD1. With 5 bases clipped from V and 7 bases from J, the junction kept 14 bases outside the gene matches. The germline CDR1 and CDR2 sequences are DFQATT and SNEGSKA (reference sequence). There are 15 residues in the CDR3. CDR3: CSAPKGANLGNIQYF. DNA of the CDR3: TGCAGTGCTCCGAAGGGGGCGAATTTGGGTAACATTCAGTACTTC.

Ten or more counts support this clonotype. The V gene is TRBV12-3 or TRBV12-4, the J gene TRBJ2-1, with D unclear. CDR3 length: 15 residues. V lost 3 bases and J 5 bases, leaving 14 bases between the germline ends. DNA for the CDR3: TGTGCCAGCAGTTTTCTTAGCAAGGGTAACAATGAGCAGTTCTTC. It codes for CASSFLSKGNNEQFF.

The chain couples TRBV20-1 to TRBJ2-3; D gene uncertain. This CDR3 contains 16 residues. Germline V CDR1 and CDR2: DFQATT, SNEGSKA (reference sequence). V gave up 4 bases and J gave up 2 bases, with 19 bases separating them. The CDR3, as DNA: TGCAGTGCTATAGAACGACTCGGAGAATTCACAGATACGCAGTATTTT. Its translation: CSAIERLGEFTDTQYF.

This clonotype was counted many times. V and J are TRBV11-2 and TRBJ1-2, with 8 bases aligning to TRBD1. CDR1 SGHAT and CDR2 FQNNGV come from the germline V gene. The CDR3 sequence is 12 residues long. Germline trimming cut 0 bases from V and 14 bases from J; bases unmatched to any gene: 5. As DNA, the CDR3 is TGTGCCAGCAGCTTAGAGGATCGGGACAGGACCTTC. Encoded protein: CASSLEDRDRTF. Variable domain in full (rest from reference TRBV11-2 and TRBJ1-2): EAGVAQSPRYKIIEKRQSVAFWCNPISGHATLYWYQQILGQGPKLLIQFQNNGVVDDSQLPKDRFSAERLKGVDSTLKIQPAKLEDSAVYLCASSLEDRDRTFGSGTRLTVV.

For the CDR3, the DNA is TGTGCCAGCCTCCCCTCCGGCGGGCACACTGAAGCTTTCTTT. Translated: CASLPSGGHTEAFF. This chain connects TRBV27 to TRBJ1-1; unclear D gene. Trimming took 8 bases from V and 3 from J, leaving 16 bases between them. Germline V gene data show CDR1 as MNHEY and CDR2 as SMNVEV (reference sequence). The length of the CDR3 is 14 residues.

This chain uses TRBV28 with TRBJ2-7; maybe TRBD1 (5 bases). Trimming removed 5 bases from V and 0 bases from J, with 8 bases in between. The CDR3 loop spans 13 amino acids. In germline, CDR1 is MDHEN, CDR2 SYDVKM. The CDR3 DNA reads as TGTGCCAGCAGTACAGGAAGCTCCTACGAGCAGTACGTC. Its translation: CASSTGSSYEQYV.

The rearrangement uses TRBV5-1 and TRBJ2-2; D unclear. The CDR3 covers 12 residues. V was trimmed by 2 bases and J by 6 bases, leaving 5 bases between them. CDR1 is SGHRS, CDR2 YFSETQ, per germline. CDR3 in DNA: TGCGCCAGCAGCTTCTCGGCCGGGGAGCTGTTTTTT. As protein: CASSFSAGELFF.

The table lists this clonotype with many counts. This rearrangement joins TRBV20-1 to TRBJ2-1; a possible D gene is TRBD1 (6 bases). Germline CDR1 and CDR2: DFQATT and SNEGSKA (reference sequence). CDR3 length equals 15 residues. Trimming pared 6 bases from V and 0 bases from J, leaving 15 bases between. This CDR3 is CSAKKGETSYNEQFF. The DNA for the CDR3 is TGCAGTGCAAAGAAGGGGGAAACCTCCTACAATGAGCAGTTCTTC.

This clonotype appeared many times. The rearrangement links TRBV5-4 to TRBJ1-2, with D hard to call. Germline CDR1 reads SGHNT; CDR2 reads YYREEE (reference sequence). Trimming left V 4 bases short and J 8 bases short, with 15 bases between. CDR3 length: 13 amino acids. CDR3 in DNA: TGTGCCAGCAGCCCTCGCGGGGAACGAGGCTACACCTTC. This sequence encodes CASSPRGERGYTF.

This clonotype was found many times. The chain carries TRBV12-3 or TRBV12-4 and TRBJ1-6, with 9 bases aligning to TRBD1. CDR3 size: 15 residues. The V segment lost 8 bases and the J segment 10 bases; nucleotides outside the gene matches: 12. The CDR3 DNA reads TGTGCCAGCTCCGGGGTCACCGACAGGGGGTCACCCCTCCACTTT. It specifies CASSGVTDRGSPLHF.

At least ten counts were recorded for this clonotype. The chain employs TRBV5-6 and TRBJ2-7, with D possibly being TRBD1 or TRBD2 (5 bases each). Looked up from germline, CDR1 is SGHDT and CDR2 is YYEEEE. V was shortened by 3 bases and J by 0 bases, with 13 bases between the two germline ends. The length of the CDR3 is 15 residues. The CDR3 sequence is CASSWFEGTSYEQYF. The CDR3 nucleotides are TGTGCCAGCAGCTGGTTTGAGGGGACCTCCTACGAGCAGTACTTC.

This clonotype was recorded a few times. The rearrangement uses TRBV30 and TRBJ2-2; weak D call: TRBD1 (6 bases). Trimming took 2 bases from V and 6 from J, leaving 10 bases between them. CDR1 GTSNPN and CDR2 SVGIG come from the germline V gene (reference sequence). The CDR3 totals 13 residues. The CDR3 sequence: CAWSPRTAGELFF. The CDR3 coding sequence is TGTGCCTGGAGTCCAAGGACAGCCGGGGAGCTGTTTTTT.

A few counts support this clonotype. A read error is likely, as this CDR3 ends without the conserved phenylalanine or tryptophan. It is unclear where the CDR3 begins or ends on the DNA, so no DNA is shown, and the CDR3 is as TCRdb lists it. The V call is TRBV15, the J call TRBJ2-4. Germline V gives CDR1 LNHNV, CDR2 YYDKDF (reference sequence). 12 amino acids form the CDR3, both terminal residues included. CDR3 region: CATSREFGQHYL.

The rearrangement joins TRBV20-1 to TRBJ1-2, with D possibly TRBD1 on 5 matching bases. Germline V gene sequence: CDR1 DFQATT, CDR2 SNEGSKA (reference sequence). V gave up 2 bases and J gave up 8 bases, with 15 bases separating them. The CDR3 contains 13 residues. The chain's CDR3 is CSARKLPGDGYTF. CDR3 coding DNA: TGCAGTGCTAGAAAGCTCCCGGGGGACGGCTACACCTTC.

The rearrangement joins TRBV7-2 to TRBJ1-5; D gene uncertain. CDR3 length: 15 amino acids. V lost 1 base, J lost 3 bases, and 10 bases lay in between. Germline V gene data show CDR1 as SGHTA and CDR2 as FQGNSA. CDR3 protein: CASSLGRQINQPQHF. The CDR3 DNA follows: TGTGCCAGCAGCTTAGGGCGGCAGATCAATCAGCCCCAGCATTTT.

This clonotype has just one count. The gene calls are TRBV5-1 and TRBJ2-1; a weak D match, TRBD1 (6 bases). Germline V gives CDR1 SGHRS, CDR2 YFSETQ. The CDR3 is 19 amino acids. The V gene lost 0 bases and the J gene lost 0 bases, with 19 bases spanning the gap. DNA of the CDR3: TGCGCCAGCAGCTTGGTTACAGGGTGGCCCTCGAGCTCCTACAATGAGCAGTTCTTC. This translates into CASSLVTGWPSSSYNEQFF.